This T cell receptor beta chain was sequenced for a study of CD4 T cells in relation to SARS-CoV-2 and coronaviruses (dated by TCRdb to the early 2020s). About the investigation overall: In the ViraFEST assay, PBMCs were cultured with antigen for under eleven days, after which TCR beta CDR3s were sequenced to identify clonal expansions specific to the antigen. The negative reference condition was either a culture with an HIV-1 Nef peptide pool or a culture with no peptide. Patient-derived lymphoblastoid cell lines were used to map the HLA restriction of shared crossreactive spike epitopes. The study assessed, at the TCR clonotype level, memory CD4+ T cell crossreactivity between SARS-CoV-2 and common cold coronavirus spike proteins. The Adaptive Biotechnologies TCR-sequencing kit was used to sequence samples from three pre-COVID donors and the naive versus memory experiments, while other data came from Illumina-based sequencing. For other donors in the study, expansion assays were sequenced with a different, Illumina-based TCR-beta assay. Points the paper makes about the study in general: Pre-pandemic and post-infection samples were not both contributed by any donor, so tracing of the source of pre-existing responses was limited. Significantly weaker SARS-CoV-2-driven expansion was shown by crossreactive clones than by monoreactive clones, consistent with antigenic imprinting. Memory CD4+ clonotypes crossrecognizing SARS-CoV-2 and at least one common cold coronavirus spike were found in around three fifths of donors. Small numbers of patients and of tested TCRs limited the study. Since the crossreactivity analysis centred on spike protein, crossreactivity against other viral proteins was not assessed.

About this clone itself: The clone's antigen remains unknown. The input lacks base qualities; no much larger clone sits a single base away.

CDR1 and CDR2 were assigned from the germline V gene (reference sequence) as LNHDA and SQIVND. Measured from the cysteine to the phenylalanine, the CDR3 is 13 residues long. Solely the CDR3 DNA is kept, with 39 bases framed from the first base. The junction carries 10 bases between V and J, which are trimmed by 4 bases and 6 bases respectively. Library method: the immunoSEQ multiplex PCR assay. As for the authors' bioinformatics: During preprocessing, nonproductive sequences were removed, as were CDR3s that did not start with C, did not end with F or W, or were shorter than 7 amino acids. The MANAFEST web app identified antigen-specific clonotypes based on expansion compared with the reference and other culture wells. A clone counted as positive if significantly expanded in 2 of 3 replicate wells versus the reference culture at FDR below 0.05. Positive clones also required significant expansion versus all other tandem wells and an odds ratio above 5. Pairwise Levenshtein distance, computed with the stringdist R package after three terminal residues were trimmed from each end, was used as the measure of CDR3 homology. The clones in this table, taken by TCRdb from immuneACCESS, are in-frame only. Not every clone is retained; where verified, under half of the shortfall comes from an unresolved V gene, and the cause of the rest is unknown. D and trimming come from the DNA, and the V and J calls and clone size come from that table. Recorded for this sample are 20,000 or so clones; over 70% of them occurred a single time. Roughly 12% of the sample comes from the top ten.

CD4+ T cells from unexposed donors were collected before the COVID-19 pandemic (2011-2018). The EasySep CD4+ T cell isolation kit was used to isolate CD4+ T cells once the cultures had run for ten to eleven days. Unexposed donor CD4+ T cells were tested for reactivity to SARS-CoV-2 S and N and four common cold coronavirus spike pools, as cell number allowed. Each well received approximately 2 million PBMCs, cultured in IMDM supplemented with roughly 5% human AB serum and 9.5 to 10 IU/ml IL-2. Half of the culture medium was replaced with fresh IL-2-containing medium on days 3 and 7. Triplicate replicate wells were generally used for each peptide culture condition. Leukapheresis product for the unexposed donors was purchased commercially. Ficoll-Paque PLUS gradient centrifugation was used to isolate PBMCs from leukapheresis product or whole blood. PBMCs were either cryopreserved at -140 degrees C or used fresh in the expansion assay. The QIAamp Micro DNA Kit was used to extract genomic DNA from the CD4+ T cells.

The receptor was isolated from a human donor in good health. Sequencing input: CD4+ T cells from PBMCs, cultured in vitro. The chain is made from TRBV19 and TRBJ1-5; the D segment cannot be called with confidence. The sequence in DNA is TGTGCCAGTAGTAGCAGGCGGAGTCAGCCCCAGCATTTT. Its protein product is CASSSRRSQPQHF.